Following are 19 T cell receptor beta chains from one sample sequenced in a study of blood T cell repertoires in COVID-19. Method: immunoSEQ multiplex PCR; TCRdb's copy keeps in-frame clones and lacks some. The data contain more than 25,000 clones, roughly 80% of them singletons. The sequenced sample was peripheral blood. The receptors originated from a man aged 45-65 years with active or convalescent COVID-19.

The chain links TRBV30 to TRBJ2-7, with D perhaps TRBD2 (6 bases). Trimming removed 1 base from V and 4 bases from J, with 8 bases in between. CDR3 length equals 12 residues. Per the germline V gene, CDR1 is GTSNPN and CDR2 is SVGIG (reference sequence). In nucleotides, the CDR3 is TGTGCCTGGAGTGACCGGGGGTACGAGCAGTACTTC. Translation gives CAWSDRGYEQYF.

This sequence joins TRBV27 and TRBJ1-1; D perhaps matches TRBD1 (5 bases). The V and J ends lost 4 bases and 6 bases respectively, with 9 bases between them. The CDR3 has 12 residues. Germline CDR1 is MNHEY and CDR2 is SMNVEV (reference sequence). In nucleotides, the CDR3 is TGTGCCAGCAGTTCCCGGGGGTCTGAAGCTTTCTTT. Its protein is CASSSRGSEAFF.

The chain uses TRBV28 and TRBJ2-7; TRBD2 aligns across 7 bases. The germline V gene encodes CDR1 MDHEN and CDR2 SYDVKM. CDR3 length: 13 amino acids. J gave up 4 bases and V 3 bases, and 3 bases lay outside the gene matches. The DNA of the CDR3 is TGTGCCAGCAGTTTGCTAGCGGTGTACGAGCAGTACTTC. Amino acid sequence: CASSLLAVYEQYF.

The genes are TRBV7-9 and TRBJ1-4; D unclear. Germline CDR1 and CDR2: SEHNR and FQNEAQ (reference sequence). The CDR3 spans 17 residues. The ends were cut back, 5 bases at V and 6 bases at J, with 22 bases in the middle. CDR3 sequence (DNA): TGTGCCAGCAGCCCATCATTTGGCGACCCCGGGTATGAAAAACTGTTTTTT. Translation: CASSPSFGDPGYEKLFF.

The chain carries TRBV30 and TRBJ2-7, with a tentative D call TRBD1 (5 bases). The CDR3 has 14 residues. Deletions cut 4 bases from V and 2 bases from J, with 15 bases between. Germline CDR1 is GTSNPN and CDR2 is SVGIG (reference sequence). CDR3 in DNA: TGTGCCTGGACCGGACACACTCGGGCCTACGAGCAGTACTTC. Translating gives CAWTGHTRAYEQYF.

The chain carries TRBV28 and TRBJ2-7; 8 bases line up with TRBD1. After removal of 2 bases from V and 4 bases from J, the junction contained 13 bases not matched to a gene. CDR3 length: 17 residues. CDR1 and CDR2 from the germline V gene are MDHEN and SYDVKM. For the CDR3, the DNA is TGTGCCAGCAGTTTAGGCGGGGACCCGACAGGGGCGTACGAGCAGTACTTC. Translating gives CASSLGGDPTGAYEQYF.

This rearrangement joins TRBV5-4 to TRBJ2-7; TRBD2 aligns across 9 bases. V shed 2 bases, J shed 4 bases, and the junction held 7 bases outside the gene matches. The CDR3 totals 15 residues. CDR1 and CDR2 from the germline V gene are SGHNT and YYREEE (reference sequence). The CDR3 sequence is CASSLISSGTYEQYF. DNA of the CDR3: TGTGCCAGCAGCTTAATCTCTAGCGGGACTTACGAGCAGTACTTC.

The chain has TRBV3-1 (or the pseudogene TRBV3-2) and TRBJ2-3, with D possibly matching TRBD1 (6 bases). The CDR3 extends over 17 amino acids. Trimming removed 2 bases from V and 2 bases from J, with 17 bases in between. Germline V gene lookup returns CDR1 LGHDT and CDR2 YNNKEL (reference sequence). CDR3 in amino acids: CASSQTQGARSTDTQYF. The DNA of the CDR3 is TGTGCCAGCAGCCAAACACAGGGCGCCAGGTCCACAGATACGCAGTATTTT.

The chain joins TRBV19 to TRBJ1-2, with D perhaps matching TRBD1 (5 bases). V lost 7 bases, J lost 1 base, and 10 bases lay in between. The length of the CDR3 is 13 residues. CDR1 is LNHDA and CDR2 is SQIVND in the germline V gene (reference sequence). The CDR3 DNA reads TGTGCCAGTACCGCGACAGTTAACTATGGCTACACCTTC. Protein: CASTATVNYGYTF.

This CDR3 is CSARGGQTQYF. The DNA for the CDR3 is TGCAGTGCTAGAGGGGGGCAGACCCAGTACTTC. The chain joins TRBV20-1 to TRBJ2-5, with D possibly being TRBD1 (6 bases). Trimming cost V 1 base and J 6 bases, with 6 bases left between them. The CDR3 has 11 amino acids. Germline V gene lookup returns CDR1 DFQATT and CDR2 SNEGSKA (reference sequence).

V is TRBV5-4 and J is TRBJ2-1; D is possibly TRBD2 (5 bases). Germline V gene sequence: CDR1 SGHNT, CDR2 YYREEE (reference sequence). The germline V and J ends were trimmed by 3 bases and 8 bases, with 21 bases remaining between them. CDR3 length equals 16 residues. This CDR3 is CASSSRRVSPGDEQFF. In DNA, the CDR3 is TGTGCCAGCAGCTCCCGGCGGGTTTCCCCCGGAGATGAGCAGTTCTTC.

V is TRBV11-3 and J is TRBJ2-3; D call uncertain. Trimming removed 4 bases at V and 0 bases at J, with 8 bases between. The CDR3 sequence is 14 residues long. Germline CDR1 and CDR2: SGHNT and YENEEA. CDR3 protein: CASSWPQSTDTQYF. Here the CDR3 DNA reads TGTGCCAGCAGCTGGCCGCAGAGCACAGATACGCAGTATTTT.

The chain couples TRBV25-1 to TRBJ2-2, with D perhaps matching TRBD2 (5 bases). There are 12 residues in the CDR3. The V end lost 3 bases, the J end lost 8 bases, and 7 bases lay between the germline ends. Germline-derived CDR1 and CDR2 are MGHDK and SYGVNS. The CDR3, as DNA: TGTGCCAGCAGTGAGCGGGCGGGGGAGCTGTTTTTT. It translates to CASSERAGELFF.

The CDR3 spells CASSLRQGDNSPLHF. The CDR3 DNA reads as TGTGCCAGCAGCTTAAGACAGGGCGATAATTCACCCCTCCACTTT. This chain connects TRBV7-9 to TRBJ1-6, with TRBD1 matching 7 bases. The CDR3 runs 15 residues. Germline V gene sequence: CDR1 SEHNR, CDR2 FQNEAQ (reference sequence). V gave up 2 bases and J gave up 5 bases; unmatched junction bases: 3. Filled out from reference TRBV7-9 and TRBJ1-6, the complete variable domain reads DTGVSQNPRHKITKRGQNVTFRCDPISEHNRLYWYRQTLGQGPEFLTYFQNEAQLEKSRLLSDRFSAERPKGSFSTLEIQRTEQGDSAMYLCASSLRQGDNSPLHFGNGTRLTVT.

CDR3 sequence reads: CASKGWQIHQPQHF. In DNA, the CDR3 is TGTGCCAGTAAGGGGTGGCAGATCCATCAGCCCCAGCATTTT. This sequence joins TRBV19 and TRBJ1-5; D possibly corresponds to TRBD1 (5 bases). The CDR3 extends over 14 amino acids. V shed 7 bases and J shed 5 bases, with 15 bases lying between them. The germline V gene encodes CDR1 LNHDA and CDR2 SQIVND (reference sequence). The whole variable domain, remainder taken from reference TRBV19 and TRBJ1-5, is DGGITQSPKYLFRKEGQNVTLSCEQNLNHDAMYWYRQDPGQGLRLIYYSQIVNDFQKGDIAEGYSVSREKKESFPLTVTSAQKNPTAFYLCASKGWQIHQPQHFGDGTRLSIL.

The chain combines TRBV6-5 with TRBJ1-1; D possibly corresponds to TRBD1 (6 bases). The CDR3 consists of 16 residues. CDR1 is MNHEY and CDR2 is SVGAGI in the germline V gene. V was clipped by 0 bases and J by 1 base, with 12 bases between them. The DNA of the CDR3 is TGTGCCAGCAGTTACTCTGGGGGCCGCGGGAACACTGAAGCTTTCTTT. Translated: CASSYSGGRGNTEAFF.

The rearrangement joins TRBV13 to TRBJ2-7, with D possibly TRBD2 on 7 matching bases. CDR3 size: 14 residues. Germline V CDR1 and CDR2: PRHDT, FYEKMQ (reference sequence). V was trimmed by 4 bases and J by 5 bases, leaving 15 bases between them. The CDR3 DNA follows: TGTGCCAGCAGCTCCGGGGGGCCGGAGGACGAGCAGTACTTC. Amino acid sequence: CASSSGGPEDEQYF.

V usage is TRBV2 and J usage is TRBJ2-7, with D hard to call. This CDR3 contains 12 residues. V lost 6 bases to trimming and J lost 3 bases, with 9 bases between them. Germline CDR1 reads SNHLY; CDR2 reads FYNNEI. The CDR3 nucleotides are TGTGCCAGCAGGAGGCTCTTCTACGAGCAGTACTTC. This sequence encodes CASRRLFYEQYF.

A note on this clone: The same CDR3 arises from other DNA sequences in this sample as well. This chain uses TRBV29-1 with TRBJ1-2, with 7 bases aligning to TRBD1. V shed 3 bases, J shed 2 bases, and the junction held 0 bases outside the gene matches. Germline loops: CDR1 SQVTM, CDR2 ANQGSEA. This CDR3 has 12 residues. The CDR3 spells CSVETGNYGYTF. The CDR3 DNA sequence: TGCAGCGTTGAGACAGGGAACTATGGCTACACCTTC.